Following are 27 T cell receptor beta chains from one sample sequenced in a study of cytomegalovirus exposure and HLA in healthy donors. Amplification used 60 Vbeta primers and 13 Jbeta primers. The protocol was immunoSEQ multiplex PCR, while the TCRdb copy is restricted to in-frame clones and leaves out a portion. The sample records around 150,000 clones, just under 80% being singletons. Sequencing was carried out using PBMCs. The receptors shown here come from a young man in good health.

This clone was recorded a few times. J is TRBJ1-1 and V is TRBV7-9; D gene uncertain. V dropped 6 bases and J dropped 2 bases, with 10 bases sitting between them. The CDR3 spans 13 residues. Germline CDR1 reads SEHNR; CDR2 reads FQNEAQ (reference sequence). This chain's CDR3 is CASSLRYNTEAFF. For the CDR3, the DNA is TGTGCCAGCAGTCTTAGATATAACACTGAAGCTTTCTTT.

This chain connects TRBV7-3 to TRBJ2-1; 7 bases map to TRBD2. The CDR3 loop spans 15 amino acids. Germline V CDR1 and CDR2: SGHTA, FQGTGA. Trimming cost V 3 bases and J 7 bases; bases outside gene matches: 9. The DNA of the CDR3 is TGTGCCAGCAGCTTCGGGGGGAGCGGATATAATGAGCAGTTCTTC. It codes for CASSFGGSGYNEQFF. Full variable domain (missing parts from reference TRBV7-3 and TRBJ2-1): GAGVSQTPSNKVTEKGKYVELRCDPISGHTALYWYRQSLGQGPEFLIYFQGTGAADDSGLPNDRFFAVRPEGSVSTLKIQRTERGDSAVYLCASSFGGSGYNEQFFGPGTRLTVL.

The chain is built from TRBV7-8 and TRBJ1-3, with TRBD1 as a possible D gene (5 bases). Germline values: CDR1 SGHVS, CDR2 FQNEAQ. This CDR3 spans 15 amino acids. With 4 bases removed from V and 9 bases from J, the gap between germline ends came to 19 bases. The CDR3 loop reads CASSSLGGSGVTIYF. Here the CDR3 DNA reads TGTGCCAGCAGCTCCCTGGGGGGGTCAGGAGTCACCATATATTTT.

The V and J genes are TRBV9 and TRBJ2-1; perhaps TRBD1 as D (5 bases). Germline V gene data show CDR1 as SGDLS and CDR2 as YYNGEE. With 3 bases removed from V and 6 bases from J, the gap between germline ends came to 16 bases. The CDR3 is 15 residues long. CDR3 sequence: CASSADSKAINEQFF. CDR3 DNA: TGTGCCAGCAGCGCCGACAGTAAAGCGATCAATGAGCAGTTCTTC.

The V gene is TRBV27, the J gene TRBJ1-1, with 7 bases identical to TRBD1. Looked up from germline, CDR1 is MNHEY and CDR2 is SMNVEV (reference sequence). Losses at the gene ends were 5 bases for V and 11 bases for J; bases not matched to a gene: 14. This CDR3 spans 14 amino acids. This CDR3 is CASSPRTGSGQAFF. In nucleotides, the CDR3 is TGTGCCAGCAGTCCTCGGACAGGTTCAGGTCAGGCTTTCTTT.

There are a few counts of this clone. The chain joins TRBV7-9 to TRBJ2-5; D is possibly TRBD2 (6 bases). Germline CDR1 is SEHNR and CDR2 is FQNEAQ (reference sequence). Deletions cut 4 bases from V and 1 base from J, with 10 bases between. The CDR3 length is 14 residues. The chain's CDR3 is CASSSRGIQETQYF. The CDR3 bases are TGTGCCAGCAGCTCCCGGGGGATCCAAGAGACCCAGTACTTC.

The chain has TRBV2 and TRBJ1-5, with D unresolved. Germline V gives CDR1 SNHLY, CDR2 FYNNEI. The germline V and J ends were trimmed by 6 bases and 12 bases, with 12 bases remaining between them. This CDR3 region has 11 residues. This chain's CDR3 is CASSPDEVQHF. Here the CDR3 DNA reads TGTGCCAGCAGCCCTGACGAGGTCCAGCATTTT.

This clone was seen a few times. A read error may account for a junction end that differs from germline. The rearrangement links TRBV7-9 to TRBJ1-4; 10 nucleotides align to TRBD1. Germline V gene sequence: CDR1 SEHNR, CDR2 FQNEAQ (reference sequence). The CDR3 spans 16 residues. CDR3 amino acids: CSSRSRQGADNEKLFF. The CDR3, as DNA: TGTTCCAGCAGATCCAGACAGGGGGCTGATAATGAAAAACTGTTTTTT.

The chain carries TRBV15 and TRBJ2-5, with D maybe TRBD1 (7 bases). The V end was cut by 1 base, the J end by 5 bases, with 20 bases between. The germline gives CDR1 LNHNV, CDR2 YYDKDF (reference sequence). The CDR3 has 17 residues. The CDR3 nucleotides read TGTGCCACCAGCAGAGCCCAGGGGGGCCCGATGGGGGAGACCCAGTACTTC. It translates to CATSRAQGGPMGETQYF.

V usage is TRBV6-6 and J usage is TRBJ1-2; a possible D gene is TRBD1 (6 bases). Germline values: CDR1 MNHNY, CDR2 SVGAGI (reference sequence). The CDR3 runs 14 residues. V was clipped by 0 bases and J by 8 bases, with 13 bases between them. CDR3 in amino acids: CASSYSNTGQGYTF. In DNA, the CDR3 is TGTGCCAGCAGTTACTCGAATACAGGGCAAGGCTACACCTTC.

This clone showed up just a few times. The chain carries TRBV18 and TRBJ2-3, with TRBD2 matching 12 bases. Looked up from germline, CDR1 is KGHSH and CDR2 is LQKENI. The V segment lost 3 bases and the J segment 5 bases; nucleotides outside the gene matches: 6. The CDR3 consists of 16 residues. This chain's CDR3 is CASSPQLAGGKDTQYF. The CDR3 DNA follows: TGTGCCAGCTCACCGCAGCTAGCGGGAGGGAAAGATACGCAGTATTTT. The complete variable domain, with remaining parts taken from reference TRBV18 and TRBJ2-3, reads NAGVMQNPRHLVRRRGQEARLRCSPMKGHSHVYWYRQLPEEGLKFMVYLQKENIIDESGMPKERFSAEFPKEGPSILRIQQVVRGDSAAYFCASSPQLAGGKDTQYFGPGTRLTVL.

This clone showed up just a few times. The chain is built from TRBV30 and TRBJ2-3, with D perhaps matching TRBD2 (5 bases). The CDR3 has 13 residues. Deletions cut 0 bases from V and 5 bases from J, with 9 bases between. Germline values: CDR1 GTSNPN, CDR2 SVGIG (reference sequence). CDR3 amino acids: CAWSVRRGDTQYF. The CDR3 coding sequence is TGTGCCTGGAGTGTACGACGGGGAGATACGCAGTATTTT.

The V call is TRBV27, the J call TRBJ2-7; TRBD2 aligns across 9 bases. Germline V CDR1 and CDR2: MNHEY, SMNVEV (reference sequence). This CDR3 has 15 amino acids. V shed 3 bases, J shed 0 bases, and the junction held 3 bases outside the gene matches. In DNA form, the CDR3 reads TGTGCCAGCAGTTTTAGGCGGGAGGGCTCCTACGAGCAGTACTTC. Protein sequence: CASSFRREGSYEQYF.

The rearrangement links TRBV7-2 to TRBJ2-5; 11 bases fit TRBD2. J was trimmed by 11 bases and V by 5 bases; bases with no gene match: 13. From germline, CDR1 is SGHTA and CDR2 FQGNSA. The CDR3 is made up of 15 amino acids. DNA of the CDR3: TGTGCCAGCAGCCCAACTAGCGGGAGAACGGGGGAGCAGTACTTC. Protein product: CASSPTSGRTGEQYF.

The chain links TRBV11-2 to TRBJ2-1, with 7 bases matching TRBD2. The J segment lost 3 bases and the V segment lost 4 bases, leaving 9 bases of the junction unmatched. The germline V gene encodes CDR1 SGHAT and CDR2 FQNNGV. CDR3 size: 16 residues. The CDR3 sequence: CASSSVLLAFYNEQFF. The CDR3 DNA reads as TGTGCCAGCAGCTCCGTTCTACTAGCGTTCTACAATGAGCAGTTCTTC.

There are a few counts of this clone. The chain combines TRBV29-1 with TRBJ2-2; D unresolved. V was cut by 2 bases and J by 5 bases, with 15 bases left in between. There are 15 residues in the CDR3. Germline CDR1 is SQVTM and CDR2 is ANQGSEA. The CDR3 DNA sequence: TGCAGCGTTGAATTCCGGGTTGGTTTGACCGGGGAGCTGTTTTTT. As protein: CSVEFRVGLTGELFF.

J is TRBJ2-5 and V is TRBV7-3; 9 bases agree with TRBD1. Matching the DNA end better, TRBJ2-7 makes the J call doubtful. This CDR3 region has 15 residues. Germline V gene sequence: CDR1 SGHTA, CDR2 FQGTGA. In nucleotides, the CDR3 is TGTGCCAGCAGCTTCCGGGACAGGGACTCCTACGAGCAGTACTTC. This codes for CASSFRDRDSYEQYF.

The V gene is TRBV11-3, the J gene TRBJ2-7; 8 nucleotides match TRBD2. V was pared by 7 bases and J by 0 bases, with 8 bases of the junction left unmatched. Germline loops: CDR1 SGHNT, CDR2 YENEEA. This CDR3 has 15 amino acids. This CDR3 is CASKAGLASSYEQYF. CDR3 bases: TGTGCCAGCAAAGCCGGACTAGCCAGCTCCTACGAGCAGTACTTC.

This clone was recorded once. V gene TRBV7-2 combines with J gene TRBJ1-1, with 10 bases aligning to TRBD1. The CDR3 runs to 14 residues. With V trimmed by 4 bases and J by 3 bases, 2 bases remained unmatched. CDR1 and CDR2 (germline): SGHTA, FQGNSA. The CDR3 here is CASSSDRGHTEAFF. CDR3 nucleotides: TGTGCCAGCAGCTCCGACAGGGGGCACACTGAAGCTTTCTTT.

V usage is TRBV27 and J usage is TRBJ2-7; 8 bases match TRBD1. The V gene end was trimmed by 0 bases and the J gene end by 2 bases; junction bases not matched to a gene: 3. This CDR3 contains 15 residues. The germline V gene has CDR1 MNHEY and CDR2 SMNVEV (reference sequence). The CDR3 DNA reads TGTGCCAGCAGTTTATCTGTGACAGGGGCCTACGAGCAGTACTTC. Its translation: CASSLSVTGAYEQYF.

The chain carries TRBV10-1 and TRBJ2-3; 10 positions match TRBD2. Germline CDR1 WNHNN, CDR2 SYGVQD (reference sequence). J lost 1 base, V lost 10 bases, and 8 bases had no gene match. This CDR3 spans 15 amino acids. This chain's CDR3 is CATTPGTSGTDTQYF. CDR3 nucleotides: TGCGCCACCACCCCCGGGACTAGCGGCACAGATACGCAGTATTTT.

The chain is built from TRBV11-1 and TRBJ2-1; 10 bases map to TRBD2. CDR1 is SGHAT, CDR2 FQDESV, per germline (reference sequence). The CDR3 covers 15 residues. The V and J ends lost 3 bases and 6 bases, in that order; junction bases with no gene match: 5. The CDR3 nucleotides read TGTGCCAGCAGCTTCTTGTCTAGCGGGAGCAATGAGCAGTTCTTC. It translates to CASSFLSSGSNEQFF.

The genes are TRBV6-5 and TRBJ2-7, with 7 nucleotides matching TRBD1. Per the germline V gene, CDR1 is MNHEY and CDR2 is SVGAGI. V lost 4 bases, J lost 2 bases, and 5 bases stayed unmatched. This CDR3 is built from 14 residues. Written as DNA, the CDR3 is TGTGCCAGCAGTTTCGACAGGGATCCCTACGAGCAGTACTTC. Translating it yields CASSFDRDPYEQYF.

CDR3 DNA sequence: TGTGCCAGCAGTTTCACCGGGACAGGTTTAGTTTTTACGATGGCCCAGTACTTC. It translates to CASSFTGTGLVFTMAQYF. The chain is built from TRBV27 and TRBJ2-5; 8 nucleotides agree with TRBD1. Germline CDR1 MNHEY, CDR2 SMNVEV (reference sequence). The CDR3 has 18 residues. The V and J ends lost 3 bases and 9 bases, in that order; junction bases with no gene match: 21.

Written as DNA, the CDR3 is TGCGCCAGCAGCTTGGCCTCAGGGGGCTACGAGCAGTACTTC. Translated: CASSLASGGYEQYF. V and J are TRBV5-1 and TRBJ2-7, with 7 bases that match TRBD1. There are 14 residues in the CDR3. Germline lookup yields CDR1 SGHRS and CDR2 YFSETQ. V dropped 0 bases and J dropped 3; count of bases not matched to a gene: 3.

The CDR3 reads CASSLWGTSEQYF. The CDR3 nucleotides are TGTGCCAGCAGTTTATGGGGGACAAGCGAGCAGTACTTC. This sequence joins TRBV28 and TRBJ2-7; tentative D call: TRBD1 (6 bases). Trimming took off 0 bases at V and 6 bases at J, with 9 bases between the two ends. CDR3 length: 13 residues. Per germline, CDR1 MDHEN and CDR2 SYDVKM.

The CDR3 sequence: CAVGNFGGRTGELFF. The DNA for the CDR3 is TGTGCAGTGGGGAATTTTGGGGGCCGGACCGGGGAGCTGTTTTTT. The chain recombines TRBV11-2 with TRBJ2-2; the D gene is possibly TRBD1 (6 bases). This CDR3 has 15 residues. Germline lookup yields CDR1 SGHAT and CDR2 FQNNGV.